The clone carrying this T cell receptor (beta chain) was seen just once. Its target is not known. This specimen belongs to a study of blood T cells in healthy people across ages. For the second PCR, which ran for about 6 to 12 cycles, a sample-barcoded 5' primer and a J-beta primer mix were used. Each cDNA molecule carried a tag from a template-switch adaptor that contained 12 random nucleotides. TCRdb ran MiXCR on the 5' RACE reads and lists one entry per CDR3 protein. This sample has under 2,000,000 distinct CDR3 sequences, with about 50% found just once. Germline assignment: CDR1 MNHNY and CDR2 SVGAGI (reference sequence). Trimming pared 8 bases from V and 10 bases from J, leaving 9 bases between. CDR3 length: 10 residues. Study-level results: Age brought a roughly linear fall in TCR beta diversity measured per million T cells.

The V call is TRBV6-6, the J call TRBJ2-1, with D possibly being TRBD2 (6 bases). The sample comprised blood. The sequence came from a woman aged 40 to 49 in good health. CDR3 bases: TGTGCCAGCGAGGAGGGGGAGCAGTTCTTC. Its translation: CASEEGEQFF.